This T cell receptor beta chain emerged from a study of blood T cell repertoires in COVID-19. The wider study: Italy, Spain and the United States were the sources of the convalescent and acute COVID-19 samples. T cells, B-cell-depleted T cells, or PBMCs provided the cDNA or gDNA that served as material.

In the authors' methods: Amplified reference gene primers provided the basis for estimating nucleated cell counts. The table came from immunoSEQ multiplex PCR; TCRdb's copy has only in-frame clones and leaves some out. Clone size and V and J calls were adopted from that table, with D and trimming inferred from the DNA. Of about 27,000 clones in the sample, around four fifths were seen once. Material: peripheral blood. The sequence came from a man between 70 and 80 years old with acute or convalescent COVID-19.

The CDR3 loop is CAWSPKGQGGSPLHF. DNA of the CDR3: TGTGCCTGGAGTCCCAAAGGGCAGGGAGGATCACCCCTCCACTTT. The V gene is TRBV30, the J gene TRBJ1-6; weak D call: TRBD1 (5 bases). This CDR3 has 15 amino acids. Germline CDR1 is GTSNPN and CDR2 is SVGIG (reference sequence). Deletions cut 2 bases from V and 10 bases from J, with 18 bases between. Using reference TRBV30 and TRBJ1-6 for the parts outside the CDR3, the full variable domain is SQTIHQWPATLVQPVGSPLSLECTVEGTSNPNLYWYRQAAGRGLQLLFYSVGIGQISSEVPQNLSASRPQDRQFILSSKKLLLSDSGFYLCAWSPKGQGGSPLHFGNGTRLTVT.